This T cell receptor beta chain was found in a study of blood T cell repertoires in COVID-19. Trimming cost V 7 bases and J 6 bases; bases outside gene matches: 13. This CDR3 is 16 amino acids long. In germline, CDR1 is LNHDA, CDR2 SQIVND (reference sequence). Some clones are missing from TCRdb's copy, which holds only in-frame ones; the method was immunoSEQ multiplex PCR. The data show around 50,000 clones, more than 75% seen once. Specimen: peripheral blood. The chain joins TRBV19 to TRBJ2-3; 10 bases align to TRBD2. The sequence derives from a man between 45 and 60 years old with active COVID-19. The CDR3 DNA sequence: TGTGCCAGTACCCAGTCGGCTAGCGGGAGCGGGGATACGCAGTATTTT. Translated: CASTQSASGSGDTQYF.